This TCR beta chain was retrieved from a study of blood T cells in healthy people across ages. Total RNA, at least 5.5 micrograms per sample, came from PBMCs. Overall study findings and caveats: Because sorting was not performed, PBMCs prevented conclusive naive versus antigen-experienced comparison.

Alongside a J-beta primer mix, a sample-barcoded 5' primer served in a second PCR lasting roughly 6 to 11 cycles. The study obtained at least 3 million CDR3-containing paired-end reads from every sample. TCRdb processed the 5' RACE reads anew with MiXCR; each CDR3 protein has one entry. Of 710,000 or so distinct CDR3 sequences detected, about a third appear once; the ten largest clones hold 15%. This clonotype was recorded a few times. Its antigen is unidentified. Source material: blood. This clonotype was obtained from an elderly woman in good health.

The chain's CDR3 is CASSSSPRVDGYTF. The CDR3 bases are TGTGCCAGCAGTTCCTCACCCCGGGTGGATGGCTACACCTTC. V and J are TRBV28 and TRBJ1-2; no clear D. This CDR3 has 14 amino acids. The germline gives CDR1 MDHEN, CDR2 SYDVKM. V was shortened by 4 bases and J by 6 bases, with 15 bases between the two germline ends.